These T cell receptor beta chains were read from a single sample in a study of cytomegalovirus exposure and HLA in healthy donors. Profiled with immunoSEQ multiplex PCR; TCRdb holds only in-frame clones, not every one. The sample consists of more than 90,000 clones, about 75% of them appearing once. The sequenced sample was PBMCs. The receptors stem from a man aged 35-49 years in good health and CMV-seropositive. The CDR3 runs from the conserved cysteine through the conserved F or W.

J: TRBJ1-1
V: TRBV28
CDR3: CASTTGLNTEAFF

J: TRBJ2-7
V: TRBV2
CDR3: CASSDSYEQYF

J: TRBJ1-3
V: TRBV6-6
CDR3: CASAGGRGNTIYF

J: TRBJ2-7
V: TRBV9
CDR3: CASSVTTGQNYEQYF

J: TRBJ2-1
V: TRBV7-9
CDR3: CASSLGLAGDHNEQFF

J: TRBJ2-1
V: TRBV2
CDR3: CASRATSGSYNEQFF

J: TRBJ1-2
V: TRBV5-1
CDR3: CASSLSRASYGYTF

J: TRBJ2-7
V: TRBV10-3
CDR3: CAISPGGPSYEQYF

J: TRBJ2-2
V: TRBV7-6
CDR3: CASRRAAGELFF

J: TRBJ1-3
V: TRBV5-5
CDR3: CASSLQRATGNTIYF

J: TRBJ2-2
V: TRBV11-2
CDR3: CASSLALADTGELFF

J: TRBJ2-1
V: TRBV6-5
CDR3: CASSYSKAGGVNEQFF

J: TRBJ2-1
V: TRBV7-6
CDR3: CASSQRGYNEQFF

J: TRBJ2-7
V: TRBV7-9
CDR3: CASSLAGQGYPILYEQYF

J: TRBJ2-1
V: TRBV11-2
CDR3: CASSTTSGNNNEQFF

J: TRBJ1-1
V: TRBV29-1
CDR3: CSPWGLNTEAFF

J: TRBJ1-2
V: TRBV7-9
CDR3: CASSLDSPFYGYTF

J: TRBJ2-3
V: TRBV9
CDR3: CASSALAGGRVDTQYF

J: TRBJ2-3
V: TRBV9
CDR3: CASSVTGAPDTQYF

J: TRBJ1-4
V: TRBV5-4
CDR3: CASSLAGTANEKLFF

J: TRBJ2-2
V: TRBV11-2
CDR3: CASSSGLAANTGELFF

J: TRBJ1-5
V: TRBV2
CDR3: CASSGGTGVLPQHF

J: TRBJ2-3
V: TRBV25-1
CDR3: CASSLTSASTDTQYF

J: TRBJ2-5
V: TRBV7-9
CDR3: CASKEGSGQETQYF

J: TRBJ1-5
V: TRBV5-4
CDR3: CASSLDPNQPQHF

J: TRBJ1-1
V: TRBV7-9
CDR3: CASSNLLGEAFF

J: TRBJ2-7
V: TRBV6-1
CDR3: CASSDLGRGPAYEQYF

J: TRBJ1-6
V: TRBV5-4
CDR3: CASSLERQGNTFYNSPLHF

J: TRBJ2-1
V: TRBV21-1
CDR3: CASSMDRGSPHYNEQFF

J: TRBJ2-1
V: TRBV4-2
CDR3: CASSHDAGTSGGCGQFF

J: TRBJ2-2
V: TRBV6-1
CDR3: CASNWSPNTGELFF

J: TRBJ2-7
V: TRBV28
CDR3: CASITRDRGNEQYF

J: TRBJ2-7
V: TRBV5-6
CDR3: CASSGTGKYEQYF

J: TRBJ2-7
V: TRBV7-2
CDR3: CASSLASGSYEQYF

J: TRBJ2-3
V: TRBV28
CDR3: CASSTAGSGSTDTQYF

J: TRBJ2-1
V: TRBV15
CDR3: CATSSGSRAGIDYEQFF

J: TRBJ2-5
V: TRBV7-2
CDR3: CASCSGSLQETQYF

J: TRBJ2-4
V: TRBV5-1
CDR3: CASRIEGAVNIQYF

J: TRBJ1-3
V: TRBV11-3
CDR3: CASSLGQGGIGGNTIYF

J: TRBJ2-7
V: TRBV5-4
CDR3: CASSGGVGGESSYEQYF

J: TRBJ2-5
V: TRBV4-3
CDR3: CASSQNLVSETQYF

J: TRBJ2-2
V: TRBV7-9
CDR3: CSSTEPTGQGGAGELFF

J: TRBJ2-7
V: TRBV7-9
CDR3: CASRPGGSSYEQYF

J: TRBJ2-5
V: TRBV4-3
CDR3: CASSHTLGRQETQYF

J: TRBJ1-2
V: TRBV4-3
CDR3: CASSQDVAALYGYTF

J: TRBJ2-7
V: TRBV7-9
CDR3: CASSLGTGHHEQYF

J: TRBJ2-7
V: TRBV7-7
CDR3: CASSLGADLEQYF

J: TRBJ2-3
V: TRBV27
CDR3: CASSIGQGGTDTQYF

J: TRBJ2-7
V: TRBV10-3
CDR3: CATAGTSYEQYF

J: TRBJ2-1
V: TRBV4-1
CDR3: CASSQASPDQGANEQFF

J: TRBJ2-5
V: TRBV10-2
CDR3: CASSDDSQETQYF

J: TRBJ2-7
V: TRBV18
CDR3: CASSRGLVGEQYF

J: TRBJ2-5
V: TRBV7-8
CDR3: CASSSVGGNQETQYF

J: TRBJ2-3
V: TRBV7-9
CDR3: CASSLTRGDTQYF